This T cell receptor beta chain emerged from a study of liver allograft versus peripheral blood T cells. Study as a whole: Graft-liver T cell receptor repertoires were compared against recipient peripheral blood repertoires.

This clonotype was counted between two and nine times. No antigen is known for it. Study-wide findings and caveats: Liver allograft repertoires of T cell receptors reportedly diverged from peripheral blood repertoires.

Germline V lookup: CDR1 GTSNPN, CDR2 SVGIG (reference sequence). The CDR3 contains 13 residues. Trimming pared 3 bases from V and 5 bases from J, leaving 11 bases between. One entry per CDR3 protein results from TCRdb running MiXCR on the reads. Of under 15,000 distinct CDR3 sequences in the sample, over 25% are singletons; the top ten hold 2.2%. The chain links TRBV30 to TRBJ1-5; D is unresolved. The clonotype was recovered from a human patient who had a liver transplant. Some T cells may originate from the graft donor. The CDR3 DNA follows: TGTGCCTGGAGCTCGGGTCGGGATCAGCCCCAGCATTTT. Translated: CAWSSGRDQPQHF.